These 2 T cell receptor beta chains share one sample of origin, sequenced in a study of blood T cells in healthy people across ages. A second PCR, run for about 7 to 11 cycles, used a sample-barcoded 5' primer plus a J-beta primer mix. TCRdb called the 5' RACE reads again in MiXCR, with one record for every CDR3 protein. The sample lists approximately 770,000 distinct CDR3 sequences, 58% occurring once. Sequencing input: blood. The receptors shown here come from a man aged 30 to 45 in good health.

Only a few counts were recorded for this clonotype. The CDR3 sequence is CASSSKGVSTEAFF. The DNA for the CDR3 is TGTGCCAGCAGCTCTAAGGGAGTGAGCACTGAAGCTTTCTTT. This rearrangement joins TRBV5-5 to TRBJ1-1; no reliable D call. Deletions cut 3 bases from V and 4 bases from J, with 13 bases between. CDR1 and CDR2 (germline): SGHKS, YYEKEE (reference sequence). The CDR3 length is 14 residues.

This chain uses TRBV15 with TRBJ2-7; the D gene is possibly TRBD1 (5 bases). Near its end, the DNA agrees better with TRBJ2-5, so the J call may be wrong. The CDR3 spans 12 residues. Germline CDR1 and CDR2: LNHNV and YYDKDF (reference sequence). CDR3 sequence reads: CATSQGWETQYF. The CDR3 nucleotides read TGTGCCACCAGCCAGGGTTGGGAGACCCAGTACTTC.